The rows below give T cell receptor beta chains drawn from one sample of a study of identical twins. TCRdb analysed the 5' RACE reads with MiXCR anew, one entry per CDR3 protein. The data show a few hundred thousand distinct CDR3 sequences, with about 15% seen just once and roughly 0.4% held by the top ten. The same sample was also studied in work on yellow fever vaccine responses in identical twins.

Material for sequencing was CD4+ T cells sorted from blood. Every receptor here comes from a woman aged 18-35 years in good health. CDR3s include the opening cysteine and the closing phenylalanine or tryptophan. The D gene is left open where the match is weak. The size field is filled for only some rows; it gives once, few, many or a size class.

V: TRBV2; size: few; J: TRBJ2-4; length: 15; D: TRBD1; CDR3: CASLGQGLAKNIQYF; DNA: TGTGCCAGCTTAGGACAGGGGCTAGCCAAAAACATTCAGTACTTC
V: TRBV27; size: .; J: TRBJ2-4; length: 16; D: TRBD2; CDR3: CASSPTSGGAKNIQYF; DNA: TGTGCCAGCAGTCCCACTAGCGGAGGGGCCAAAAACATTCAGTACTTC
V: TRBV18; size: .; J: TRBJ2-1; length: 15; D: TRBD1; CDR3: CASSSGTGSWGEQFF; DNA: TGTGCCAGCTCATCCGGGACAGGTTCCTGGGGTGAGCAGTTCTTC
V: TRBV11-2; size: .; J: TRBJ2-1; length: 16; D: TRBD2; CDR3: CASSSLVGLLHNEQFF; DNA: TGTGCCAGCAGCTCCCTAGTGGGACTACTCCACAATGAGCAGTTCTTC
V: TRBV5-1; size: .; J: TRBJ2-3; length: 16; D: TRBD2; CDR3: CASSLYGGGSTDTQYF; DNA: TGCGCCAGCAGCTTGTACGGCGGGGGGAGCACAGATACGCAGTATTTT
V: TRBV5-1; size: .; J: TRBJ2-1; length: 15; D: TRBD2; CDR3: CASSLVASGGWEQFF; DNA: TGCGCCAGCAGCTTGGTAGCTAGCGGGGGATGGGAGCAGTTCTTC
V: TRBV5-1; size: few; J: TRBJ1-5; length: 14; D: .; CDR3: CASSVSGINQPQHF; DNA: TGCGCCAGCAGCGTGTCGGGTATCAATCAGCCCCAGCATTTT
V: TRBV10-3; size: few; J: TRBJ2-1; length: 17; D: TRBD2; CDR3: CAISDTPGGASYNEQFF; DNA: TGTGCCATCAGCGACACCCCCGGGGGGGCCTCCTACAATGAGCAGTTCTTC
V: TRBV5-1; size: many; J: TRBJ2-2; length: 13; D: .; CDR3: CASSADGNGELFF; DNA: TGCGCCAGCAGCGCGGATGGTAACGGGGAGCTGTTTTTT
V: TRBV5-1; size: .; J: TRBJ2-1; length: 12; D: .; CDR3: CASSGTLAEQFF; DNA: TGCGCCAGCAGCGGAACCCTAGCGGAGCAGTTCTTC
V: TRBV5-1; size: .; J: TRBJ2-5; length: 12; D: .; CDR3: CASSGSQETQYF; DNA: TGCGCCTCCAGCGGGTCTCAAGAGACCCAGTACTTC
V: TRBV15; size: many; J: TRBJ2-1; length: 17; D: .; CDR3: CATSRALRQESFNEQFF; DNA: TGTGCCACCAGCAGAGCTCTCCGACAGGAAAGTTTCAATGAGCAGTTCTTC
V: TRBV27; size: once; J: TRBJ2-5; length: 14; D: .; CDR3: CASSLRRSVETQYF; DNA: TGTGCCAGCAGCTTAAGGAGGTCCGTTGAGACCCAGTACTTC
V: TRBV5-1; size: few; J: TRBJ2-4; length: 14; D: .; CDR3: CASSLADSGHIQYF; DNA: TGCGCCAGCAGCTTGGCAGACTCGGGCCACATTCAGTACTTC
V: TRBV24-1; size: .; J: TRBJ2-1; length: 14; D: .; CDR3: CATTGGIAANEQFF; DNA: TGTGCCACCACCGGCGGGATAGCGGCAAATGAGCAGTTCTTC
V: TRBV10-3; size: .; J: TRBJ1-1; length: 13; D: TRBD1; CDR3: CAIGAGGVSEAFF; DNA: TGTGCCATCGGGGCAGGGGGCGTCTCTGAAGCTTTCTTT
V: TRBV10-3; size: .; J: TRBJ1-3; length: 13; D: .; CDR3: CAIRGSGADTIYF; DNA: TGTGCCATCAGGGGTTCGGGGGCGGACACCATATATTTT
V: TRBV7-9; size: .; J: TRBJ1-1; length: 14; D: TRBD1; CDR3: CASRRGPLNTEAFF; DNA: TGTGCCAGCAGGAGGGGGCCCTTGAACACTGAAGCTTTCTTT
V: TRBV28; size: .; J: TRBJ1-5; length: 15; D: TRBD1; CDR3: CASRSGTGGVQPQHF; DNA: TGTGCCAGCAGGTCCGGGACAGGGGGCGTTCAGCCCCAGCATTTT
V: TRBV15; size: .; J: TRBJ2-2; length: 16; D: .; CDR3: CATSRDQGPNTGELFF; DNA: TGTGCCACCAGCAGAGATCAGGGGCCGAACACCGGGGAGCTGTTTTTT
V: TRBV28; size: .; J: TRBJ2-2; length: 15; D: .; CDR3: CASSLPGVDTGELFF; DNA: TGTGCCAGCAGTTTGCCAGGGGTGGACACCGGGGAGCTGTTTTTT
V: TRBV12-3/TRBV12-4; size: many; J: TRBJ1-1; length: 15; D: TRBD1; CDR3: CASSFGGTGNTEAFF; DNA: TGTGCCAGCAGTTTTGGTGGGACAGGGAACACTGAAGCTTTCTTT
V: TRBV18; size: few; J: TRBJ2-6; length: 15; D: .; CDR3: CASSLHNSGANVLTF; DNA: TGTGCCAGCTCCCTACACAACTCTGGGGCCAACGTCCTGACTTTC
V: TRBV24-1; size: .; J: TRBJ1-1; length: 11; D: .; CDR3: CATAVDTEAFF; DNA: TGTGCAACCGCCGTGGACACTGAAGCTTTCTTT
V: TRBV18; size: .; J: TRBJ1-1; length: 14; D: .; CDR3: CASSPNSQNTEAFF; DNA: TGTGCCAGCTCACCAAACAGCCAGAACACTGAAGCTTTCTTT
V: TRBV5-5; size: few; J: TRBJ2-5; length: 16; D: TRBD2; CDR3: CASSLGLAGNQETQYF; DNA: TGTGCCAGCAGCTTAGGACTAGCGGGGAACCAAGAGACCCAGTACTTC
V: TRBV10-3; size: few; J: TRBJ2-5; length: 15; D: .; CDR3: CAAKSGTEPRETQYF; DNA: TGTGCCGCAAAATCCGGGACGGAGCCTAGAGAGACCCAGTACTTC
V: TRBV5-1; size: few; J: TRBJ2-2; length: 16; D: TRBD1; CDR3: CASSLSRGPGTGELFF; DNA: TGCGCCAGCAGCTTGAGTAGGGGGCCCGGTACCGGGGAGCTGTTTTTT
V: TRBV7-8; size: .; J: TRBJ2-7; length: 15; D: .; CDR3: CASSRHLADTYEQYF; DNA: TGTGCCAGCAGCCGCCATCTAGCTGACACCTACGAGCAGTACTTC
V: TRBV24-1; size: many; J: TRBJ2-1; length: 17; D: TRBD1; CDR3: CATSDLPVGQGNNEQFF; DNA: TGTGCCACCAGTGATTTGCCGGTGGGACAGGGTAACAATGAGCAGTTCTTC
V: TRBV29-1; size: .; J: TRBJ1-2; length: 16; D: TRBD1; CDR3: CSVEGRQGADPYGYTF; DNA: TGCAGCGTTGAAGGCAGACAGGGGGCGGACCCCTATGGCTACACCTTC
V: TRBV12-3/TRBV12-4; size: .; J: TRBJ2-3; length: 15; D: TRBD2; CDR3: CASSLASGRGNTQYF; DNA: TGTGCCAGCAGTTTAGCTAGCGGGAGGGGGAATACGCAGTATTTT
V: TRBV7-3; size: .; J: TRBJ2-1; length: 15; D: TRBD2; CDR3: CASSLGSGSSGEQFF; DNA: TGTGCCAGCAGCTTAGGTAGCGGGAGTTCCGGTGAGCAGTTCTTC